A single sample gave rise to the 25 T cell receptor beta chains below, sequenced in a study of blood T cell repertoires in COVID-19. Clones were read by immunoSEQ multiplex PCR, and TCRdb kept only the in-frame ones, dropping some. The sample carries 250,000 to 400,000 clones, under 90% recorded once. Sequenced input: peripheral blood. These receptors came from a woman under 40 with COVID-19, enrolled during active disease.

The chain has TRBV25-1 and TRBJ1-2, with TRBD1 matching 8 bases. Germline values: CDR1 MGHDK, CDR2 SYGVNS. V dropped 6 bases and J dropped 7; count of bases not matched to a gene: 7. CDR3 size: 13 residues. CDR3 coding DNA: TGTGCCAGCAGCGCGGACAGGGATGGTGGCTACACCTTC. Translating it yields CASSADRDGGYTF.

The chain uses TRBV9 and TRBJ2-7; a weak D match, TRBD2 (5 bases). Looked up from germline, CDR1 is SGDLS and CDR2 is YYNGEE. The CDR3 length is 17 residues. The germline V and J ends were trimmed by 4 bases and 2 bases, with 22 bases remaining between them. CDR3 nucleotides: TGTGCCAGCAGCCCCGGGGATAGGGCGAACGTCCCCTACGAGCAGTACTTC. Protein: CASSPGDRANVPYEQYF.

This clone has just one count. J is TRBJ1-5 and V is TRBV30; D might be TRBD1 (5 bases). The CDR3 is made up of 13 amino acids. V lost 0 bases and J lost 7, with 10 bases in between. Per the germline V gene, CDR1 is GTSNPN and CDR2 is SVGIG (reference sequence). CDR3 residues: CAWSVLQDQPQHF. In DNA, the CDR3 is TGTGCCTGGAGTGTACTACAGGACCAGCCCCAGCATTTT.

The CDR3 DNA reads as TGTGCCAGCAGCTGGGGACTAGCGGGAGGGATGAACACCGGGGAGCTGTTTTTT. It translates to CASSWGLAGGMNTGELFF. The chain employs TRBV5-4 and TRBJ2-2; 16 nucleotides align to TRBD2. Germline loops: CDR1 SGHNT, CDR2 YYREEE (reference sequence). Germline trimming cut 3 bases from V and 1 base from J; bases unmatched to any gene: 3. This CDR3 has 18 amino acids. Filled out from reference TRBV5-4 and TRBJ2-2, the complete variable domain reads ETGVTQSPTHLIKTRGQQVTLRCSSQSGHNTVSWYQQALGQGPQFIFQYYREEENGRGNFPPRFSGLQFPNYSSELNVNALELDDSALYLCASSWGLAGGMNTGELFFGEGSRLTVL.

The CDR3: CASSVWAEGGQPQHF. CDR3 in DNA: TGTGCCAGCAGTGTATGGGCAGAAGGGGGTCAGCCCCAGCATTTT. The V gene is TRBV2, the J gene TRBJ1-5; the D gene is possibly TRBD1 (6 bases). Germline V gene sequence: CDR1 SNHLY, CDR2 FYNNEI. CDR3 length equals 15 residues. The ends were cut back, 4 bases at V and 6 bases at J, with 16 bases in the middle.

This clone turned up a few times. The chain is built from TRBV9 and TRBJ2-2; possibly TRBD2 for D (6 bases). This CDR3 is built from 15 residues. The V and J ends lost 0 bases and 6 bases respectively, with 12 bases between them. The germline gives CDR1 SGDLS, CDR2 YYNGEE. This chain's CDR3 is CASSVEAGSSGELFF. As DNA, the CDR3 is TGTGCCAGCAGCGTAGAGGCGGGGTCTTCCGGGGAGCTGTTTTTT.

The rearrangement links TRBV5-8 to TRBJ1-5; the D gene is possibly TRBD1 (5 bases). The CDR3 spans 14 residues. The ends were cut back, 3 bases at V and 3 bases at J, with 10 bases in the middle. Germline lookup yields CDR1 SGHTS and CDR2 YDEGEE. CDR3 sequence: CASSSQVNNQPQHF. The DNA of the CDR3 is TGTGCCAGCAGCTCACAGGTAAACAATCAGCCCCAGCATTTT.

The CDR3 DNA follows: TGTGCCAGCAGCCAAGACGGGGGGGGCCCCACTGAAGCTTTCTTT. This gives the protein CASSQDGGGPTEAFF. The gene calls are TRBV4-2 and TRBJ1-1; perhaps TRBD1 as D (6 bases). CDR1 LGHNA and CDR2 YNFKEQ come from the germline V gene. This CDR3 region has 15 residues. The germline V and J ends were trimmed by 0 bases and 4 bases, with 12 bases remaining between them.

The V call is TRBV5-1, the J call TRBJ2-5, with TRBD1 identical over 7 bases. Trimming took 4 bases from V and 0 from J; bases not matched to a gene: 3. Per the germline V gene, CDR1 is SGHRS and CDR2 is YFSETQ. The CDR3 runs 14 residues. The CDR3, as DNA: TGCGCCAGCAGCCAGACAGGGAACCAAGAGACCCAGTACTTC. Protein: CASSQTGNQETQYF.

This sequence joins TRBV28 and TRBJ1-4; D is possibly TRBD1 (6 bases). The CDR3 extends over 16 amino acids. The V and J ends lost 4 bases and 0 bases respectively, with 12 bases between them. Germline CDR1 MDHEN, CDR2 SYDVKM. CDR3 DNA sequence: TGTGCCAGCAGTTCCATATACAGGGCAACTAATGAAAAACTGTTTTTT. Encoded protein: CASSSIYRATNEKLFF.

The V and J genes are TRBV10-3 and TRBJ2-7, with TRBD1 matching over 8 bases. Germline trimming cut 0 bases from V and 4 bases from J; bases unmatched to any gene: 2. The CDR3 has 14 amino acids. Germline V gene sequence: CDR1 ENHRY, CDR2 SYGVKD. This chain's CDR3 is CAISESGQGYEQYF. As DNA, the CDR3 is TGTGCCATCAGTGAGTCCGGACAGGGTTACGAGCAGTACTTC.

A single count supports this clone. This chain links TRBV28 with TRBJ1-1; 7 nucleotides line up with TRBD1. The CDR3 is 14 residues long. Germline CDR1 is MDHEN and CDR2 is SYDVKM. With V trimmed by 8 bases and J by 1 base, 7 bases remained unmatched. CDR3 protein: CASVGQVGNTEAFF. Written as DNA, the CDR3 is TGTGCCAGCGTTGGACAGGTTGGGAACACTGAAGCTTTCTTT.

CDR3 sequence reads: CASSYSLNQPQHF. CDR3 in DNA: TGTGCCAGCAGTTACAGCCTCAATCAGCCCCAGCATTTT. This chain uses TRBV7-2 with TRBJ1-5; D unclear. V gave up 6 bases and J gave up 3 bases, with 9 bases separating them. The CDR3 has 13 amino acids. Germline-derived CDR1 and CDR2 are SGHTA and FQGNSA.

The rearrangement uses TRBV29-1 and TRBJ2-7; D call uncertain. This CDR3 is built from 13 residues. V was shortened by 4 bases and J by 5 bases, with 15 bases between the two germline ends. In germline, CDR1 is SQVTM, CDR2 ANQGSEA. The CDR3 loop is CSVGAGTWDEQYF. DNA of the CDR3: TGCAGCGTTGGGGCAGGCACTTGGGACGAGCAGTACTTC.

This clone showed up just once. The gene calls are TRBV19 and TRBJ1-1; D is uncertain. V was clipped by 9 bases and J by 0 bases, with 8 bases between them. Germline V gene lookup returns CDR1 LNHDA and CDR2 SQIVND (reference sequence). This CDR3 region has 12 residues. The CDR3 protein is CASRHMNTEAFF. CDR3 DNA: TGTGCCAGCAGACACATGAACACTGAAGCTTTCTTT.

The rearrangement links TRBV2 to TRBJ2-1; 9 bases line up with TRBD2. The CDR3 totals 12 residues. Losses at the gene ends were 7 bases for V and 7 bases for J; bases not matched to a gene: 2. CDR1 SNHLY and CDR2 FYNNEI come from the germline V gene. The CDR3 region is CASIGLANEQFF. In DNA form, the CDR3 reads TGTGCCAGCATCGGACTAGCGAATGAGCAGTTCTTC.

Written as DNA, the CDR3 is TGTGCCAGCAGTTTGGACAGGGCTAACTATGGCTACACCTTC. It codes for CASSLDRANYGYTF. The V and J genes are TRBV27 and TRBJ1-2; 8 nucleotides align to TRBD1. V trimming: 3 bases; J trimming: 0 bases; junction bases outside the gene matches: 0. In germline, CDR1 is MNHEY, CDR2 SMNVEV (reference sequence). CDR3 length equals 14 residues.

This sequence joins TRBV30 and TRBJ2-7, with D maybe TRBD2 (5 bases). V lost 3 bases to trimming and J lost 3 bases, with 9 bases between them. Germline CDR1 reads GTSNPN; CDR2 reads SVGIG (reference sequence). The CDR3 totals 12 residues. The CDR3 sequence is CAWRLGNYEQYF. CDR3 nucleotide sequence: TGTGCCTGGAGGCTCGGGAACTACGAGCAGTACTTC.

This clone was observed once. The V call is TRBV5-5, the J call TRBJ1-2, with a possible D match to TRBD1 (6 bases). Germline loops: CDR1 SGHKS, CDR2 YYEKEE (reference sequence). The CDR3 runs to 13 residues. Deletions cut 4 bases from V and 1 base from J, with 8 bases between. The CDR3 is CASSLDSNYGYTF. CDR3 nucleotides: TGTGCCAGCAGCCTGGACAGTAACTATGGCTACACCTTC.

The genes are TRBV27 and TRBJ1-2, with D possibly being TRBD1 (6 bases). From germline, CDR1 is MNHEY and CDR2 SMNVEV (reference sequence). V was shortened by 3 bases and J by 8 bases, with 13 bases between the two germline ends. The CDR3 covers 13 residues. CDR3 residues: CASSFPGGQGYTF. CDR3 DNA: TGTGCCAGCAGTTTCCCCGGGGGGCAAGGCTACACCTTC.

The V call is TRBV7-9, the J call TRBJ1-4, with D maybe TRBD1 (6 bases). The germline V gene encodes CDR1 SEHNR and CDR2 FQNEAQ (reference sequence). Trimming shortened V by 1 base and J by 4 bases, and 10 bases separated the two germline ends. The CDR3 has 15 amino acids. The CDR3 loop reads CASSLGDTINEKLFF. CDR3 nucleotides: TGTGCCAGCAGCTTAGGGGACACAATTAATGAAAAACTGTTTTTT.

The chain is built from TRBV29-1 and TRBJ1-1; the D gene is possibly TRBD1 (6 bases). The germline CDR1 and CDR2 sequences are SQVTM and ANQGSEA. The CDR3 totals 13 residues. V lost 8 bases and J 1 base, leaving 14 bases between the germline ends. The CDR3 region is CSTRTERNTEAFF. The CDR3 nucleotides read TGCAGCACTCGGACAGAAAGGAACACTGAAGCTTTCTTT.

The chain joins TRBV4-1 to TRBJ2-5, with D possibly TRBD1 on 6 matching bases. The V gene lost 4 bases and the J gene lost 4 bases, with 10 bases spanning the gap. The CDR3 is made up of 13 amino acids. Germline V gene data show CDR1 as MGHRA and CDR2 as YSYEKL. The CDR3 loop reads CASSLTGGETQYF. CDR3 sequence (DNA): TGCGCCAGCAGCCTGACAGGAGGAGAGACCCAGTACTTC.

On this clone: The same CDR3 can be traced to other DNA sequences in this sample. The rearrangement uses TRBV7-9 and TRBJ1-1; TRBD1 agrees at 7 bases. The CDR3 length is 14 residues. The germline CDR1 and CDR2 sequences are SEHNR and FQNEAQ (reference sequence). Trimming took 1 base from V and 3 from J; bases not matched to a gene: 2. The CDR3 DNA reads TGTGCCAGCAGCTTAGGACAGGGAGACACTGAAGCTTTCTTT. Amino acids: CASSLGQGDTEAFF.

The gene calls are TRBV30 and TRBJ2-1; maybe TRBD1 (6 bases). CDR3 length equals 13 residues. Germline CDR1 and CDR2: GTSNPN and SVGIG (reference sequence). Trimming took off 3 bases at V and 5 bases at J, with 11 bases between the two ends. In DNA form, the CDR3 reads TGTGCCTGGAGCAAGAACAGGGACAATGAGCAGTTCTTC. Protein: CAWSKNRDNEQFF.